A single sample gave rise to the 22 T cell receptor beta chains below, sequenced in a study of a mutant IDH1 vaccine in newly diagnosed glioma. The time point is: week 35, safety follow-up. Doses consisted of 300 ug of mutant IDH1 20-mer peptide each, paired with topical imiquimod. Antigens of these TCRs are unknown. Libraries were prepared by immunoSEQ multiplex PCR; TCRdb keeps only in-frame clonotypes and omits some of them. The sample carries 35,000 to 50,000 clones, 80% to 95% recorded once. The sequenced sample was PBMCs, obtained from a glioma patient whose treatment included an IDH1 peptide vaccine. These receptors came from a man aged 50-60 years with glioma.

The rearrangement uses TRBV18 and TRBJ2-7, with 16 bases matching TRBD2. CDR1 is KGHSH, CDR2 LQKENI, per germline. This CDR3 comprises 18 residues. V trimming: 3 bases; J trimming: 2 bases; junction bases outside the gene matches: 7. The CDR3 region has the DNA TGTGCCAGCTCACCGGGACTAGCGGGAGGGGATGGTACCTACGAGCAGTACTTC. Amino acids: CASSPGLAGGDGTYEQYF.

The J gene is TRBJ1-1, the V gene TRBV13, with D possibly matching TRBD1 (6 bases). V gave up 5 bases and J gave up 1 base, with 17 bases separating them. CDR1 PRHDT and CDR2 FYEKMQ come from the germline V gene (reference sequence). The CDR3 is 16 amino acids. This CDR3 reads CASSPLQGWGNTEAFF. CDR3 DNA sequence: TGTGCCAGCAGCCCGTTACAGGGATGGGGGAACACTGAAGCTTTCTTT.

The chain couples TRBV28 to TRBJ1-1, with D possibly being TRBD1 (6 bases). Germline CDR1 is MDHEN and CDR2 is SYDVKM. V dropped 10 bases and J dropped 4 bases, with 22 bases sitting between them. This CDR3 has 15 residues. CDR3 loop: CATLISGGMSTEAFF. The CDR3 region has the DNA TGTGCCACCCTCATTTCGGGGGGCATGAGCACTGAAGCTTTCTTT.

The chain combines TRBV15 with TRBJ1-2; D is ambiguous. This CDR3 has 12 amino acids. Germline lookup yields CDR1 LNHNV and CDR2 YYDKDF (reference sequence). V was pared by 5 bases and J by 4 bases, with 8 bases between. The CDR3 DNA follows: TGTGCCACCAGCGTGGGGTTCTATGGCTACACCTTC. It yields the protein CATSVGFYGYTF.

This sequence joins TRBV2 and TRBJ2-1, with D possibly matching TRBD1 (6 bases). Trimming pared 6 bases from V and 7 bases from J, leaving 16 bases between. Looked up from germline, CDR1 is SNHLY and CDR2 is FYNNEI. The CDR3 has 14 amino acids. The CDR3 sequence: CASSPGGARNEQFF. CDR3 sequence (DNA): TGTGCCAGCAGCCCTGGGGGCGCCAGGAATGAGCAGTTCTTC.

The V call is TRBV7-9, the J call TRBJ2-7, with TRBD1 matching over 11 bases. The length of the CDR3 is 16 residues. Germline loops: CDR1 SEHNR, CDR2 FQNEAQ (reference sequence). With 1 base clipped from V and 2 bases from J, the junction kept 4 bases outside the gene matches. DNA of the CDR3: TGTGCCAGCAGCTTAGTAGGGACAGGGGGGGCCTACGAGCAGTACTTC. It encodes CASSLVGTGGAYEQYF.

The chain couples TRBV19 to TRBJ2-7, with 10 bases fitting TRBD1. Germline trimming cut 10 bases from V and 7 bases from J; bases unmatched to any gene: 28. Germline V lookup: CDR1 LNHDA, CDR2 SQIVND (reference sequence). This CDR3 contains 19 residues. CDR3 nucleotides: TGTGCCATCCAGAAGGGGGGGACAGGGGACCGGGACCCTCTCTCGGAGCAGTACTTC. Its translation is CAIQKGGTGDRDPLSEQYF.

This rearrangement joins TRBV4-2 to TRBJ2-7; TRBD2 aligns across 8 bases. The CDR3 sequence is 16 residues long. Germline-derived CDR1 and CDR2 are LGHNA and YNFKEQ. Losses at the gene ends were 0 bases for V and 5 bases for J; bases not matched to a gene: 9. The CDR3 DNA sequence: TGTGCCAGCAGCCAAGAGCTAGCGGGTTTTGGCGACGAGCAGTACTTC. Translation gives CASSQELAGFGDEQYF.

The rearrangement links TRBV7-3 to TRBJ2-5; 7 bases match TRBD1. Looked up from germline, CDR1 is SGHTA and CDR2 is FQGTGA. The CDR3 length is 14 residues. The V and J ends lost 4 bases and 4 bases, in that order; junction bases with no gene match: 6. The CDR3 here is CASSSQGWGETQYF. CDR3 in DNA: TGTGCCAGCAGCTCACAGGGGTGGGGAGAGACCCAGTACTTC.

The chain couples TRBV27 to TRBJ1-1; 9 bases line up with TRBD1. This CDR3 contains 16 residues. CDR1 is MNHEY and CDR2 is SMNVEV in the germline V gene (reference sequence). V was pared by 5 bases and J by 4 bases, with 11 bases of the junction left unmatched. Written as DNA, the CDR3 is TGTGCCAGCAGTGAGACAGGGGGTTTGGGCGGCACTGAAGCTTTCTTT. Translation: CASSETGGLGGTEAFF.

This chain joins TRBV2 and TRBJ1-2; no firm D call. The V gene's germline CDR1 is SNHLY and CDR2 FYNNEI. The CDR3 is made up of 14 amino acids. The germline V and J ends were trimmed by 2 bases and 4 bases, with 11 bases remaining between them. CDR3 amino acids: CASSEREGAYGYTF. CDR3 sequence (DNA): TGTGCCAGCAGTGAACGGGAGGGCGCCTATGGCTACACCTTC.

The V and J genes are TRBV2 and TRBJ2-7; TRBD2 aligns across 7 bases. Germline V gene sequence: CDR1 SNHLY, CDR2 FYNNEI. The J segment lost 3 bases and the V segment lost 4 bases, leaving 6 bases of the junction unmatched. This CDR3 is 14 amino acids long. The CDR3 here is CASSGFAGVYEQYF. Written as DNA, the CDR3 is TGTGCCAGCAGTGGATTCGCGGGAGTCTACGAGCAGTACTTC.

This clone occurred once. The V and J genes are TRBV9 and TRBJ1-1; no clear D. The CDR3 runs to 14 residues. Germline V gives CDR1 SGDLS, CDR2 YYNGEE. V shed 4 bases and J shed 0 bases, with 10 bases lying between them. CDR3 sequence: CASSPLGMNTEAFF. The CDR3 nucleotides read TGTGCCAGCAGCCCCCTGGGCATGAACACTGAAGCTTTCTTT.

The J gene is TRBJ2-7, the V gene TRBV5-6; 8 bases are shared with TRBD2. Germline loops: CDR1 SGHDT, CDR2 YYEEEE. The CDR3 extends over 15 amino acids. The trim removed 4 bases at V and 0 bases at J, leaving 6 bases unmatched. The CDR3 loop is CASSAGRGGSYEQYF. The CDR3 nucleotides read TGTGCCAGCAGCGCCGGACGGGGGGGCTCCTACGAGCAGTACTTC.

The chain employs TRBV7-2 and TRBJ2-7; 10 bases line up with TRBD1. With 4 bases clipped from V and 2 bases from J, the junction kept 8 bases outside the gene matches. The germline V gene encodes CDR1 SGHTA and CDR2 FQGNSA. CDR3 length: 16 amino acids. The CDR3 is CASSYTGTGVTYEQYF. The CDR3 DNA follows: TGTGCCAGCAGCTACACCGGGACAGGGGTAACCTACGAGCAGTACTTC.

The chain links TRBV6-1 to TRBJ2-3, with 10 positions matching TRBD2. With V trimmed by 1 base and J by 4 bases, 2 bases remained unmatched. CDR1 is MNHNS and CDR2 is SASEGT in the germline V gene. The CDR3 totals 15 residues. CDR3 nucleotides: TGTGCCAGCAGTGAAGTTAGCGGGGGGCCAGATACGCAGTATTTT. Its protein is CASSEVSGGPDTQYF.

V usage is TRBV15 and J usage is TRBJ2-1; D is possibly TRBD1 (8 bases). CDR3 size: 16 residues. Germline lookup yields CDR1 LNHNV and CDR2 YYDKDF (reference sequence). The V and J ends lost 1 base and 8 bases respectively, with 18 bases between them. CDR3 amino acids: CATSRARSTGGDEQFF. The CDR3 DNA follows: TGTGCCACCAGCAGAGCCCGAAGTACAGGGGGGGATGAGCAGTTCTTC.

V usage is TRBV29-1 and J usage is TRBJ2-1; 13 bases match TRBD2. Trimming cost V 8 bases and J 10 bases; bases outside gene matches: 8. Germline V gene data show CDR1 as SQVTM and CDR2 as ANQGSEA. The CDR3 runs 13 residues. This chain's CDR3 is CSLTSGRAWEQFF. CDR3 DNA: TGCAGCCTAACTAGCGGGAGGGCCTGGGAGCAGTTCTTC.

The chain combines TRBV4-2 with TRBJ1-2; a possible D gene is TRBD1 (6 bases). The CDR3 covers 18 residues. Trimming cost V 0 bases and J 2 bases, with 19 bases left between them. Germline V gives CDR1 LGHNA, CDR2 YNFKEQ. CDR3 loop: CASSQDPATQDRNYGYTF. In DNA form, the CDR3 reads TGTGCCAGCAGCCAAGATCCCGCTACGCAAGACAGGAACTATGGCTACACCTTC.

The chain combines TRBV18 with TRBJ1-3, with D unclear. CDR3 length: 17 amino acids. Trimming removed 1 base at V and 2 bases at J, with 15 bases between. The germline gives CDR1 KGHSH, CDR2 LQKENI. The CDR3 DNA reads TGTGCCAGCTCACCACGGAGTGAGGGATCCACTGGAAACACCATATATTTT. Its translation: CASSPRSEGSTGNTIYF.

This chain uses TRBV7-2 with TRBJ1-6; weak D call: TRBD1 (6 bases). The V end lost 1 base, the J end lost 6 bases, and 16 bases lay between the germline ends. The CDR3 covers 17 residues. CDR1 is SGHTA and CDR2 is FQGNSA in the germline V gene. The CDR3 nucleotides are TGTGCCAGCAGCTTAGTTGGGGGGCGAGGACGTAATTCACCCCTCCACTTT. Translation: CASSLVGGRGRNSPLHF.

In regard to this clone: A much larger clone lies one base from this, so it may be a read error. The sample contains more than one DNA sequence encoding this CDR3. V is TRBV7-9 and J is TRBJ2-7, with D uncertain. Germline V lookup: CDR1 SEHNR, CDR2 FQNEAQ (reference sequence). CDR3 length: 12 residues. V lost 0 bases and J lost 2, with 2 bases in between. The CDR3 DNA follows: TGTGCCAGCAGCTTAGCCCCCTACGAGCAGTACTTC. This encodes CASSLAPYEQYF.